This TCR beta chain stems from a study of CD8 T cells in Susac syndrome (dated by TCRdb to between 2019 and 2020). Turning to the overall study: Repertoire sequencing was used to test whether CD8+ T cell activation and differentiation in Susac syndrome was antigen driven.

What the work shows at the level of the full study, not this receptor alone: The TCR sequencing and HLA analysis was acknowledged to have included a relatively small number of individuals.

High-throughput TCR beta sequencing profiled peripheral blood CD8+ and CD4+ T cells from healthy donors, Susac syndrome patients and multiple sclerosis patients. The multiple sclerosis controls were treatment-naive patients who had stable or active relapsing-remitting disease and met the revised McDonald criteria. Bulk CD8+ and CD4+ T cells were purified by magnetic negative isolation, whereas CD8+ TEMRA cells were enriched by FACS. Blood was collected in EDTA tubes and processed within 24 hours, with PBMCs isolated through density gradient centrifugation. PBMCs destined for TCR sequencing were cryopreserved in liquid nitrogen and later thawed in a 37 °C water bath. The sorted or isolated CD4+, CD8+ and CD8+ TEMRA cells reached a purity of at least 90%. RNA was extracted using the RNeasy kit, and about 0.45 to 1 microgram was reverse transcribed with random hexamers. The immunoSEQ multiplex PCR assay, which covers 54 Vbeta and 13 Jbeta segments, was used to amplify TCR beta CDR3 regions. PCR amplification bias was corrected using a synthetic template baseline for primer optimization and computational correction. The authors' pipeline ran thus. Reads were annotated to V, D and J genes according to IMGT and were analyzed with immunoSEQ Analyzer, with only productive sequences retained. To calculate clonality, Shannon entropy was normalized by log2 of the number of productive unique sequences and then subtracted from one. For each patient and control, public and private clones were evaluated within the 100 most prevalent clones. Susac-specific clones were defined as absent from healthy and MS cohorts, over a thousand published viral clones and other ImmuneACCESS disease sequences. TCRdb handled the public reads itself, with Q25 trimming in fastp and clone calling in MiXCR, and kept productive beta chains. Identical CDR3 protein sequences are pooled into one entry, listed with their most common genes and DNA. The V and J calls here are based on TCRdb, not the publication. In this sample the table shows around 230,000 distinct CDR3 sequences, about 96% of which occur a single time. The top ten clones comprise roughly 0.1% of the sample.

With regard to this clonotype: What antigen it recognizes has not been identified. The input lacks base qualities; no much larger clone sits a single base away.

Trimming costs V 0 bases and J 5 bases, and their ends lie 14 bases apart. Per the germline V gene, SGDLS is the CDR1 and YYNGEE is the CDR2. The CDR3 starts with the cysteine, ends with the phenylalanine, and has 15 residues. Only CDR3 DNA remains: 45 bases, in frame from the first base. The receptor chain draws on TRBV9 and TRBJ1-1; D gene: possibly TRBD1, on 5 matching bases. The TCR was taken from a human donor with multiple sclerosis. Sequences were obtained from CD4+ T cells from PBMCs. The sequence in DNA is TGTGCCAGCAGCGTAGGGGCGGCAGGGAGGACTGAAGCTTTCTTT. Its protein reads: CASSVGAAGRTEAFF.